This T cell receptor beta chain was obtained from a study of OX40 agonist ivuxolimab in advanced cancers. Overall study: The treatment was a fully human IgG2 OX40 agonist, ivuxolimab. The dose-escalation cohort was about 83% male, with a mean age of about 56 years, ranging about 23 to 90. Three patients, one with hepatocellular carcinoma and two with cutaneous melanoma, achieved partial responses.

Study-level results: Expanded peripheral T-cell antigen specificity went undetermined.

Germline V gene lookup returns CDR1 LNHNV and CDR2 YYDKDF (reference sequence). The CDR3 has 15 amino acids. J gave up 7 bases and V 4 bases, and 11 bases lay outside the gene matches. Profiled with immunoSEQ multiplex PCR; TCRdb holds only in-frame clones, not every one. Here the sample spans approximately 120,000 clones, 80% to 95% being singletons. This clone was seen once. Antigen unknown. The receptor was derived from an adult with an advanced solid tumor such as melanoma, head and neck, liver or kidney cancer. This chain connects TRBV15 to TRBJ2-7, with 9 bases matching TRBD1. The input for sequencing was CD4+ or CD8+ T cells sorted from blood, taken in a trial of the OX40 agonist ivuxolimab. The CDR3 protein is CATSTDRGRAREQYF. CDR3 DNA sequence: TGTGCCACCAGCACCGACAGGGGGAGGGCCCGGGAGCAGTACTTC.